This T cell receptor beta chain was recorded in a study of blood T cell repertoires in COVID-19. About the study: Donors in the United States, Italy and Spain gave samples during acute or convalescent COVID-19. Nucleic acid was either cDNA or gDNA, and it came from T cells, B-cell-depleted T cells, or PBMCs.

Germline CDR1 is LGHNA and CDR2 is YSLEER. Trimming pared 0 bases from V and 7 bases from J, leaving 9 bases between. This CDR3 contains 13 residues. How the authors handled the data: Reference gene primers were amplified, and this amplification served to estimate nucleated cell counts. TCRdb keeps only in-frame clones here, not all; method: immunoSEQ multiplex PCR. V, J and clone size are those of that table, while D and trimming were read from the DNA. Here the sample spans 310,000 or so clones, about 86% being singletons. V is TRBV4-3 and J is TRBJ1-1, with no clear D. The sample comprised peripheral blood. This TCR came from a woman aged 45-65 years with acute or convalescent COVID-19. CDR3 in amino acids: CASSQDGGGEAFF. CDR3 sequence (DNA): TGCGCCAGCAGCCAAGATGGAGGCGGTGAAGCTTTCTTT.